These 13 T cell receptor beta chains share one sample of origin, sequenced in a study of somatic mutations in cytotoxic T cells in rheumatoid arthritis. Produced via immunoSEQ multiplex PCR; TCRdb's table is partial and in-frame only. Here the sample spans 7,000 to 9,000 clones, around three quarters being singletons. The specimen was CD8+ T cells sorted from blood. All receptors come from a woman between 45 and 60 years old in good health.

The J gene is TRBJ2-7, the V gene TRBV7-8; 9 bases map to TRBD1. The germline V gene has CDR1 SGHVS and CDR2 FQNEAQ. After removal of 3 bases from V and 2 bases from J, the junction contained 2 bases not matched to a gene. This CDR3 region has 14 residues. The CDR3 reads CASSLGTGPYEQYF. The CDR3 DNA is TGTGCCAGCAGCTTGGGGACAGGGCCCTACGAGCAGTACTTC.

J is TRBJ2-3 and V is TRBV29-1; 11 bases fit TRBD2. CDR1 is SQVTM and CDR2 is ANQGSEA in the germline V gene. V gave up 4 bases and J gave up 2 bases; unmatched junction bases: 5. The CDR3 extends over 15 amino acids. The CDR3 region has the DNA TGCAGCGTTGCCCCTAGCGGGGGGCTCACAGATACGCAGTATTTT. Translating gives CSVAPSGGLTDTQYF.

V usage is TRBV7-9 and J usage is TRBJ2-3, with 9 bases that match TRBD2. V lost 5 bases and J lost 0; bases outside the gene matches: 6. The germline gives CDR1 SEHNR, CDR2 FQNEAQ (reference sequence). The CDR3 has 16 amino acids. The CDR3 region has the DNA TGTGCCAGCAGCGGCGCGGGGGGGCCGAGCACAGATACGCAGTATTTT. This translates into CASSGAGGPSTDTQYF. The entire variable domain, with the rest obtained from reference TRBV7-9 and TRBJ2-3, is as follows: DTGVSQNPRHKITKRGQNVTFRCDPISEHNRLYWYRQTLGQGPEFLTYFQNEAQLEKSRLLSDRFSAERPKGSFSTLEIQRTEQGDSAMYLCASSGAGGPSTDTQYFGPGTRLTVL.

This clone was seen a handful of times. CDR3 region: CASSEFGGEETQYF. DNA for the CDR3: TGTGCCAGCAGTGAATTTGGGGGCGAAGAGACCCAGTACTTC. The rearrangement uses TRBV6-1 and TRBJ2-5, with D tentatively TRBD1 (6 bases). The CDR3 totals 14 residues. V was clipped by 2 bases and J by 3 bases, with 10 bases between them. The germline CDR1 and CDR2 sequences are MNHNS and SASEGT.

The chain couples TRBV2 to TRBJ2-7, with 8 bases fitting TRBD2. V was pared by 0 bases and J by 7 bases, with 17 bases of the junction left unmatched. The CDR3 has 18 residues. CDR1 and CDR2 from the germline V gene are SNHLY and FYNNEI. The CDR3 sequence: CASSEARIILAGPREQYF. CDR3 nucleotides: TGTGCCAGCAGTGAAGCCCGCATTATATTAGCGGGACCGCGGGAGCAGTACTTC.

This clone was seen more than once but under ten times. V is TRBV11-2 and J is TRBJ1-3, with a possible D match to TRBD1 (6 bases). CDR1 SGHAT and CDR2 FQNNGV come from the germline V gene. CDR3 size: 17 residues. V lost 5 bases, J lost 2 bases, and 19 bases lay in between. CDR3 DNA sequence: TGTGCCAGCAGCGCACATCCACAGGGAGACACTGGAAACACCATATATTTT. Its protein is CASSAHPQGDTGNTIYF.

The V gene is TRBV5-1, the J gene TRBJ2-7; the match to TRBD2 covers 13 bases. J lost 6 bases, V lost 5 bases, and 5 bases had no gene match. Germline V gives CDR1 SGHRS, CDR2 YFSETQ. The CDR3 consists of 14 residues. The CDR3 DNA reads as TGCGCCAGCAGAGTAGGGACTAGCGGGGCCGAGCAGTACTTC. Protein: CASRVGTSGAEQYF.

To note about this clone: The junction departs from the called germline gene at one end, perhaps through a read error. The gene calls are TRBV28 and TRBJ2-7, with a possible D match to TRBD2 (5 bases). Germline values: CDR1 MDHEN, CDR2 SYDVKM. The CDR3 has 16 amino acids. The CDR3 spells CANSLRTGLENYEQYF. CDR3 nucleotide sequence: TGTGCCAACAGTTTAAGGACGGGGTTAGAAAACTACGAGCAGTACTTC.

The chain couples TRBV6-6 to TRBJ2-7, with D tentatively TRBD1 (7 bases). Germline CDR1 and CDR2: MNHNY and SVGAGI (reference sequence). The CDR3 runs 16 residues. Trimming removed 0 bases at V and 1 base at J, with 13 bases between. The CDR3 loop reads CASSYSGRDSSYEQYF. Here the CDR3 DNA reads TGTGCCAGCAGTTACTCGGGGCGGGACAGTTCCTACGAGCAGTACTTC.

The rearrangement joins TRBV19 to TRBJ2-1, with TRBD2 matching 16 bases. The CDR3 contains 18 residues. CDR1 is LNHDA and CDR2 is SQIVND in the germline V gene (reference sequence). The ends lost 6 bases at V and 5 bases at J; junction bases unmatched: 10. Written as DNA, the CDR3 is TGTGCCAGTAGCTCGGGACTAGCGGGGGGGCCTGGGAACAATGAGCAGTTCTTC. Residues: CASSSGLAGGPGNNEQFF.

A note on this clone: An end of the junction does not agree with germline; a read error may underlie this. At the DNA level, this CDR3 is encoded by other sequences in the same sample as well. The chain carries TRBV6-5 and TRBJ1-4, with D possibly matching TRBD1 (5 bases). From germline, CDR1 is MNHEY and CDR2 SVGAGI. The CDR3 consists of 13 residues. The CDR3 reads CASSYGGGSELFF. DNA for the CDR3: TGCGCCAGCAGTTATGGGGGGGGGTCCGAACTGTTTTTT.

This clone was seen a handful of times. V gene TRBV19 combines with J gene TRBJ1-5; 7 nucleotides agree with TRBD1. The CDR3 totals 14 residues. Germline CDR1 and CDR2: LNHDA and SQIVND (reference sequence). With 5 bases clipped from V and 5 bases from J, the junction kept 6 bases outside the gene matches. The CDR3 here is CASSPGTEYQPQHF. The CDR3 DNA follows: TGTGCCAGTAGTCCCGGGACAGAGTATCAGCCCCAGCATTTT.

The CDR3 DNA reads as TGTGCCAGCAGCCAAGATAGGGGGACGGTTGTTGAAGCTTTCTTT. This gives the protein CASSQDRGTVVEAFF. The rearrangement uses TRBV4-2 and TRBJ1-1; TRBD1 is a possible D gene (6 bases). Deletions cut 0 bases from V and 7 bases from J, with 15 bases between. Germline V gene lookup returns CDR1 LGHNA and CDR2 YNFKEQ. The CDR3 sequence is 15 residues long.